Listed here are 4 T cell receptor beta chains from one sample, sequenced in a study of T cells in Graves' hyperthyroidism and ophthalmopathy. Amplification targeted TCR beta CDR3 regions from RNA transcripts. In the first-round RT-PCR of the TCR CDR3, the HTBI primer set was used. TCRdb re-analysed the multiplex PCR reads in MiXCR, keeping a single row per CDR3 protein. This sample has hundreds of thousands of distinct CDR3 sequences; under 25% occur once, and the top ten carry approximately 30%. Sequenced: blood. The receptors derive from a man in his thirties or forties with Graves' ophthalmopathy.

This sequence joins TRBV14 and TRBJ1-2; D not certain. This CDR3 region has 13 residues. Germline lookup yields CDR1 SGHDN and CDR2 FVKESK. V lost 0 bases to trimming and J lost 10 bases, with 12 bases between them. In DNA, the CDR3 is TGTGCCAGCAGCCAAGACGGTGCAATTCCCTACACCTTC. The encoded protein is CASSQDGAIPYTF.

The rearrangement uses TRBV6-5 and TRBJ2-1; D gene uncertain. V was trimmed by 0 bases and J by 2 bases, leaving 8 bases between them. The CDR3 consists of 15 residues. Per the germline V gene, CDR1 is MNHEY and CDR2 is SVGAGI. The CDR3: CASSYSRYTYNEQFF. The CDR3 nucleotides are TGTGCCAGCAGTTACTCGAGGTACACCTACAATGAGCAGTTCTTC.

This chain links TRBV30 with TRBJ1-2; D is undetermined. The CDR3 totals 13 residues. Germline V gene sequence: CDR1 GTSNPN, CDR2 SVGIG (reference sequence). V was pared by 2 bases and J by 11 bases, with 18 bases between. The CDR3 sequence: CAWSYTTTPRYTF. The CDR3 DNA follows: TGTGCCTGGAGTTATACGACTACTCCCCGGTACACCTTC.

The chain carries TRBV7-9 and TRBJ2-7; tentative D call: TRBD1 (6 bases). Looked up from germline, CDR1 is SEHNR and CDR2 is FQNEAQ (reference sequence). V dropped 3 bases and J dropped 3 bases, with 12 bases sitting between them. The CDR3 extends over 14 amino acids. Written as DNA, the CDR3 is TGTGCCAGCAGCTTGGAACAGGGCTTCTACGAGCAGTACTTC. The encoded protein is CASSLEQGFYEQYF.